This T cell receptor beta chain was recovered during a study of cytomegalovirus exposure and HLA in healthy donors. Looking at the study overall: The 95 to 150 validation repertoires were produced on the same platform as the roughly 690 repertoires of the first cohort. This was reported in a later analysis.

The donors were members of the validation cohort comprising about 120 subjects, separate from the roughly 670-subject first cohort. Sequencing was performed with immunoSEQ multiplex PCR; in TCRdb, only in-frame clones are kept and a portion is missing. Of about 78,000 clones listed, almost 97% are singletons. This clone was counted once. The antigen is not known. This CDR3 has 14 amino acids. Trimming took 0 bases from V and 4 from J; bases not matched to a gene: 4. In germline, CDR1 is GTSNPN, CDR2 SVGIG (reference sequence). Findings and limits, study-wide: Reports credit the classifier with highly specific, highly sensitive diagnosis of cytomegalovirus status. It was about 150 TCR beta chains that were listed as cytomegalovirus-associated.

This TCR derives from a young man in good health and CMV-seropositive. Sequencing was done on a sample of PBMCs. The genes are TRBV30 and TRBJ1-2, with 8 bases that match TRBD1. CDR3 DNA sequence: TGTGCCTGGAGTGTTACAGGGGGGCTCTATGGCTACACCTTC. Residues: CAWSVTGGLYGYTF.